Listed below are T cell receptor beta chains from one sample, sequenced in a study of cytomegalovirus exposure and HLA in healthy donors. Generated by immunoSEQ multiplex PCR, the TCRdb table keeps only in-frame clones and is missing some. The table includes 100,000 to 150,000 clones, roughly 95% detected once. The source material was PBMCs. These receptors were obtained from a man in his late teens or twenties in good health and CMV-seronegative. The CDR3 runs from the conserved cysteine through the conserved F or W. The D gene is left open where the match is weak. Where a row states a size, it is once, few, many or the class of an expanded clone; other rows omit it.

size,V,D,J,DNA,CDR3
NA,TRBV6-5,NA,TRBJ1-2,TGTGCCAGCACACAGGGAAGGGCCTATGGCTACACCTTC,CASTQGRAYGYTF
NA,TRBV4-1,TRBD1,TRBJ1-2,TGCGCCAGCAGCCAGGACAGGGATCCCTATGGCTACACCTTC,CASSQDRDPYGYTF
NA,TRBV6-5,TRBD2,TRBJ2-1,TGTGCCAGCAGTTACCGTGGACTAGCGGGAGATGAGCAGTTCTTC,CASSYRGLAGDEQFF
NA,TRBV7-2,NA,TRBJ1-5,TGTGCCAGCAGCTTAGTTCGCCCGGGCAATCAGCCCCAGCATTTT,CASSLVRPGNQPQHF
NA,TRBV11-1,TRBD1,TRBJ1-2,TGTGCCAGCAGCCCGGACAGGACTAACTATGGCTACACCTTC,CASSPDRTNYGYTF
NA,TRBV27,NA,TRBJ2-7,TGTGCCAGCAGCCCCCTCCCCGGGTCGGTTACCTACGAGCAGTACTTC,CASSPLPGSVTYEQYF
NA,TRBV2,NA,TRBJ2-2,TGTGCCAGCAGTGAAGCCAGGGGTGGCACCGGGGAGCTGTTTTTT,CASSEARGGTGELFF
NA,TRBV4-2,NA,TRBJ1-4,TGTGCCAGCAGCCCCACCGGACAGATGGAAAAACTGTTTTTT,CASSPTGQMEKLFF
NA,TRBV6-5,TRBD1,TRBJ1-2,TGTGCCAGCATTCCGAGGACAGGGGACGACTATGGCTACACCTTC,CASIPRTGDDYGYTF
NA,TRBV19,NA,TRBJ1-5,TGTGCCAGTAGTATAGAAGAGGAGGGGGGGCTTAATCAGCCCCAGCATTTT,CASSIEEEGGLNQPQHF
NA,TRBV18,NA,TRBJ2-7,TGTGCCAGCTCCCCCTCCGGACTAAGCGAAACCTACGAGCAGTACTTC,CASSPSGLSETYEQYF
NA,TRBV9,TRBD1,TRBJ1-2,TGTGCCAGCAGCACACAGGGGAACTATGGCTACACCTTC,CASSTQGNYGYTF
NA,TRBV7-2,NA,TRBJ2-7,TGTGCCAGCAGCTTAACAGGCAGGGGGGACTACGAGCAGTACTTC,CASSLTGRGDYEQYF
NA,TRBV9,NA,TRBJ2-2,TGTGCCAGCAGCGTAGCTTCTACCGGGGAGCTGTTTTTT,CASSVASTGELFF
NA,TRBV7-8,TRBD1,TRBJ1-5,TGTGCCAGCAGCCCGCAAAGACAGGGCCTCTATAGCAATCAGCCCCAGCATTTT,CASSPQRQGLYSNQPQHF
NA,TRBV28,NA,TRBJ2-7,TGTGCCAGCAGTTCTATGTGGAGCTCCTACGAGCAGTACTTC,CASSSMWSSYEQYF
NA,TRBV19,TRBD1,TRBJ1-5,TGTGCCAGTAGTACGGTCAGGGGGAGCAATCAGCCCCAGCATTTT,CASSTVRGSNQPQHF
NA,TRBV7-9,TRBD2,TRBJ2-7,TGTGCCAGCAGCACCGGGACTAGTTACGAGCAGTACTTC,CASSTGTSYEQYF
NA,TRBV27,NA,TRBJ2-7,TGTGCCAGCAGTTTATCCGCAGGGGCCAGCTCCTACGAGCAGTACTTC,CASSLSAGASSYEQYF
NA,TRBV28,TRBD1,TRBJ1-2,TGTGCCAGCAGTTTATTGCGGCAGGGGGCTGTAGGCTATGGCTACACCTTC,CASSLLRQGAVGYGYTF
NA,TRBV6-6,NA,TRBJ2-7,TGTGCCAGCAGTTACTCGTACAGCGGTCGAAACTACGAGCAGTACTTC,CASSYSYSGRNYEQYF
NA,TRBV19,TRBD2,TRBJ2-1,TGTGCCAGTAGCATACAGCTAGCGGGAGGTCGGCCTGAGCAGTTCTTC,CASSIQLAGGRPEQFF
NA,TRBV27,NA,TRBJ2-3,TGTGCCAGCATACCGGGACTCCGGGGCGATACGCAGTATTTT,CASIPGLRGDTQYF
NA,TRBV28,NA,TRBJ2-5,TGTGCCAGCAGTTTCACGGAACCGGCGGGATTCAGAGAGACCCAGTACTTC,CASSFTEPAGFRETQYF
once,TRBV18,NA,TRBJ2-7,TGTGCCAGCTCGAAGGCGGATACCTACGTGCAGTACTTC,CASSKADTYVQYF
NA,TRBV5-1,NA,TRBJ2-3,TGCGCCAGCAGCTCGGTACCAGATACGCAGTATTTT,CASSSVPDTQYF
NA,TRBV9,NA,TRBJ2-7,TGTGCCAGCAGCGTAGCCGCGGGGACCTACGAGCAGTACTTC,CASSVAAGTYEQYF
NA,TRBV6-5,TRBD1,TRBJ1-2,TGTGCCAGCAGTTACTCTAGGACAGGGGGAGTCGGCTACACCTTC,CASSYSRTGGVGYTF
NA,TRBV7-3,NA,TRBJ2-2,TGTGCCAGCAGGCTCGCCAGCGGCGACACCGGGGAGCTGTTTTTT,CASRLASGDTGELFF
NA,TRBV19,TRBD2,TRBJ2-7,TGTGCCAGTAGTCCGGGGGGACTAGCGGGAGTCTACGAGCAGTACTTC,CASSPGGLAGVYEQYF
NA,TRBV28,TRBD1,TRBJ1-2,TGTGCCAGCAGGACAGGGGGCTATGGCTACACCTTC,CASRTGGYGYTF
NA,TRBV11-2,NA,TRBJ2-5,TGTGCCAGCGGACGCAGAGGAACGGGAATGGGGACCCAGTACTTC,CASGRRGTGMGTQYF
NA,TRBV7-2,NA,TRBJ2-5,TGTGCCAGCAGCCAACGGGGGACCCAAGAGACCCAGTACTTC,CASSQRGTQETQYF
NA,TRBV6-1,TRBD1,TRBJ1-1,TGTGCCAGCAGGGACAGGGGTGGTTGGAACACTGAAGCTTTCTTT,CASRDRGGWNTEAFF
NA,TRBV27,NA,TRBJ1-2,TGTGCCAGCAGTTCGCCAGGACTATGGGGCTACACCTTC,CASSSPGLWGYTF
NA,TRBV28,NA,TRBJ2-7,TGTGCCAGCAGTTCGTCCTACGAGCAGTACTTC,CASSSSYEQYF
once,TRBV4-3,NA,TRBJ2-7,TGCGCCAGCAGCCAGTTTAGGGGGTCCTACGAGCAGTACTTC,CASSQFRGSYEQYF
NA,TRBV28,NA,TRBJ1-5,TGTGCCAGCAGTTTCAGGGCGGGACAGCCCCAGCATTTT,CASSFRAGQPQHF